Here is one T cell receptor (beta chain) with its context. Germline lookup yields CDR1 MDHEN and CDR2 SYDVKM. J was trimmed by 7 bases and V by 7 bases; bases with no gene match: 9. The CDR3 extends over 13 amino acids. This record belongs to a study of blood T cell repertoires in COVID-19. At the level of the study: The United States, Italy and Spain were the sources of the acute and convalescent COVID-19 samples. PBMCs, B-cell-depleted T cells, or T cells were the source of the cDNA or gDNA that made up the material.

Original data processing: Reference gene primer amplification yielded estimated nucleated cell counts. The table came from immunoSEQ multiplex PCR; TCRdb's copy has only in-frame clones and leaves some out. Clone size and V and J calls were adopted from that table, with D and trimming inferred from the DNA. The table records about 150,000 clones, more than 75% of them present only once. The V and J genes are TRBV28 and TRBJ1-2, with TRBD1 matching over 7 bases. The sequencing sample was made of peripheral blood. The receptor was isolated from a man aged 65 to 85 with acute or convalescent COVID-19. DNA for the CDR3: TGTGCCAGCAAACTGGGACAGAATGCTGGCTACACCTTC. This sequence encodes CASKLGQNAGYTF.